This TCR beta chain is drawn from a study of untreated major depressive disorder. Assay used: immunoSEQ multiplex PCR; TCRdb lists only in-frame clones, some missing. This table has about 21,000 clones, roughly 91% appearing once. Every depressed patient was matched in pairs with a non-depressed control on sex, age, current smoking status and body mass index. Around 29 ml of blood was drawn into EDTA tubes. Of note for this clone: Antigen unknown.

The CDR3 is 16 amino acids. J lost 4 bases, V lost 5 bases, and 10 bases had no gene match. Per germline, CDR1 PRHDT and CDR2 FYEKMQ (reference sequence). Study-wide findings and caveats: TRBV05-01 (Vbeta 5.1) usage was higher in CD4+ T cells of depressed patients than controls.

This chain uses TRBV13 with TRBJ2-4, with 8 bases lining up with TRBD1. The source is a woman in her 40s in good health. Sequencing was carried out using CD4+ T cells from PBMCs. The CDR3 nucleotides read TGTGCCAGCAGCCCCACCTTTACAGGGGGGAAAAACATTCAGTACTTC. Translated: CASSPTFTGGKNIQYF. Full variable domain (missing parts from reference TRBV13 and TRBJ2-4): AAGVIQSPRHLIKEKRETATLKCYPIPRHDTVYWYQQGPGQDPQFLISFYEKMQSDKGSIPDRFSAQQFSDYHSELNMSSLELGDSALYFCASSPTFTGGKNIQYFGAGTRLSVL.